Described below is a single T cell receptor beta chain sequence and its context. Its cognate antigen is unknown. The data were taken from a study of cytomegalovirus exposure and HLA in healthy donors. Study outcomes and limitations: Later on, a genetic analysis was performed. It linked a missense variant in DCLRE1C with V- and J-gene trimming of TCR beta. Reports described diagnosis of cytomegalovirus status by the classifier as highly specific and sensitive. In a later analysis, productive TCRs from donors in an Asian-associated ancestry cluster reportedly carried fewer N-insertions than the cohort mean.

60 Vbeta and 13 Jbeta primers were used in PCR. Measured with immunoSEQ multiplex PCR; TCRdb has only the in-frame clones, and not every one. The sample has 120,000 to 150,000 clones; approximately 80% are singletons. Healthy bone marrow donors made up the donor group. CDR1 SGHTA and CDR2 FQGTGA come from the germline V gene. The CDR3 runs to 14 residues. V lost 4 bases, J lost 8 bases, and 15 bases lay in between. The source material was PBMCs. The source of this sequence is a man aged 35 to 55 in good health and CMV-seronegative. V is TRBV7-3 and J is TRBJ2-1; tentative D call: TRBD1 (6 bases). The CDR3 bases are TGTGCCAGCAGCTCAGGGGCCATTTACGATGAGCAGTTCTTC. It encodes CASSSGAIYDEQFF.